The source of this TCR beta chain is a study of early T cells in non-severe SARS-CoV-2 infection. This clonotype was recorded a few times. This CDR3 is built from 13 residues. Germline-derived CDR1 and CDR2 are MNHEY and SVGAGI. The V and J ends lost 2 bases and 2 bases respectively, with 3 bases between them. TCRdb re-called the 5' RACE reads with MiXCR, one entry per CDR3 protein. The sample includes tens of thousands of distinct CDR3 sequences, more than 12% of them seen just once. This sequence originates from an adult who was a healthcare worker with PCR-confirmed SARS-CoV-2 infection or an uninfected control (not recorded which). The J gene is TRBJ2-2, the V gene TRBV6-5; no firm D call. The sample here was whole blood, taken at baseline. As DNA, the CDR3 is TGTGCCAGCAGTTACCCTAACACCGGGGAGCTGTTTTTT. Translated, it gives CASSYPNTGELFF.